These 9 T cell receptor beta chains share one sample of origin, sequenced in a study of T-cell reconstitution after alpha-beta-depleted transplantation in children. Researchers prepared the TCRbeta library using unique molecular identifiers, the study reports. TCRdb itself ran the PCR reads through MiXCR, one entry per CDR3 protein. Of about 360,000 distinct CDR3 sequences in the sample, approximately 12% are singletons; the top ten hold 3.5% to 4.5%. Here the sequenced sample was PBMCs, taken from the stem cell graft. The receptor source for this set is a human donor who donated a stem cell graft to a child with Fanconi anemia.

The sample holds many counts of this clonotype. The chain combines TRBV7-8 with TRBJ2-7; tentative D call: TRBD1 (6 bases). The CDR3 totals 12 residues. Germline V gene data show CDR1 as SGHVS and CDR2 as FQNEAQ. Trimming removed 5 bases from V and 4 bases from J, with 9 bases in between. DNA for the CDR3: TGTGCCAGCAGCCACACAGGGTACGAGCAGTACTTC. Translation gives CASSHTGYEQYF. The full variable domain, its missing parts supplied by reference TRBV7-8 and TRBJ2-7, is GAGVSQSPRYKVAKRGQDVALRCDPISGHVSLFWYQQALGQGPEFLTYFQNEAQLDKSGLPSDRFFAERPEGSVSTLKIQRTQQEDSAVYLCASSHTGYEQYFGPGTRLTVT.

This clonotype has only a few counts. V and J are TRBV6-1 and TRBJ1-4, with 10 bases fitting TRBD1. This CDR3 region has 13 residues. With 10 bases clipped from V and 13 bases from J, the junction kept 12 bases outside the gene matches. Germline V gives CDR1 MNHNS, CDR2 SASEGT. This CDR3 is CATNRDRGRGLFF. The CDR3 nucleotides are TGTGCCACCAACAGGGACAGGGGCCGTGGACTGTTTTTT.

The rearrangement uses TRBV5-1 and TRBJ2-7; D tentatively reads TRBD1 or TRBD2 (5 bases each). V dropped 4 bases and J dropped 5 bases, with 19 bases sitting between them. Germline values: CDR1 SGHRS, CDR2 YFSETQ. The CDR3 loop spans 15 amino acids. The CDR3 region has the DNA TGCGCCAGCAGCAGGAACCGAGGGGCGCTGAACGAGCAGTACTTC. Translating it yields CASSRNRGALNEQYF.

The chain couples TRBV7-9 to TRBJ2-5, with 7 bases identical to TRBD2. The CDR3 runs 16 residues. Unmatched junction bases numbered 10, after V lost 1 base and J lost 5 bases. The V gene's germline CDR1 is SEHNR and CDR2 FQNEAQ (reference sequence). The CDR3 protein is CASSLDLSGLSETQYF. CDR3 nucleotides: TGTGCCAGCAGCTTAGATCTTTCGGGACTATCCGAGACCCAGTACTTC.

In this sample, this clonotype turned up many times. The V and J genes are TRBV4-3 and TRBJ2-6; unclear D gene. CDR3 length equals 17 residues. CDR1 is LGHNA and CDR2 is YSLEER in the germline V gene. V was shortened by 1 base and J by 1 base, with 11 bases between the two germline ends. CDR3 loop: CASSQGGGASGANVLTF. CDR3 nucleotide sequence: TGCGCCAGCAGCCAAGGCGGTGGAGCTTCTGGGGCCAACGTCCTGACTTTC.

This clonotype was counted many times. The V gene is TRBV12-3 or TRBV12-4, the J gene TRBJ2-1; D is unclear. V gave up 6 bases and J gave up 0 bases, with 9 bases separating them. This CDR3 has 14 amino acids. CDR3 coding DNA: TGTGCCAGCAGACGTTGGGGCTCCTACAATGAGCAGTTCTTC. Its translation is CASRRWGSYNEQFF.

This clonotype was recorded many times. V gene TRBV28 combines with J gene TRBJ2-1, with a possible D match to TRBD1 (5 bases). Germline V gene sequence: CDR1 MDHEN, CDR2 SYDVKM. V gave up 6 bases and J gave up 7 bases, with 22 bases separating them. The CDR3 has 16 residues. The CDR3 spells CASSPVGLQGRNEQFF. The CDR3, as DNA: TGTGCCAGCAGCCCAGTGGGTCTGCAGGGCAGAAATGAGCAGTTCTTC. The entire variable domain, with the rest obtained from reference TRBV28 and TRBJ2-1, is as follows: DVKVTQSSRYLVKRTGEKVFLECVQDMDHENMFWYRQDPGLGLRLIYFSYDVKMKEKGDIPEGYSVSREKKERFSLILESASTNQTSMYLCASSPVGLQGRNEQFFGPGTRLTVL.

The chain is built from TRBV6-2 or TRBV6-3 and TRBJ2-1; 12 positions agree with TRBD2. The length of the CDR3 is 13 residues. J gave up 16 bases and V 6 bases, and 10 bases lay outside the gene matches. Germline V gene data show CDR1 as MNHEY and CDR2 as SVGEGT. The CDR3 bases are TGTGCCAGCAGCCTAGCGGGGGGGTTTTTCAATTTCTTC. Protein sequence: CASSLAGGFFNFF.

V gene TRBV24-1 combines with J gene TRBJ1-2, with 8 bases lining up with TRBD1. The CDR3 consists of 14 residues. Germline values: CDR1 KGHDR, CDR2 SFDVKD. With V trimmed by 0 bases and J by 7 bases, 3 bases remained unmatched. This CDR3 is CATSDLGQGGGYTF. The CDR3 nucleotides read TGTGCCACCAGTGATTTGGGACAGGGAGGTGGCTACACCTTC.